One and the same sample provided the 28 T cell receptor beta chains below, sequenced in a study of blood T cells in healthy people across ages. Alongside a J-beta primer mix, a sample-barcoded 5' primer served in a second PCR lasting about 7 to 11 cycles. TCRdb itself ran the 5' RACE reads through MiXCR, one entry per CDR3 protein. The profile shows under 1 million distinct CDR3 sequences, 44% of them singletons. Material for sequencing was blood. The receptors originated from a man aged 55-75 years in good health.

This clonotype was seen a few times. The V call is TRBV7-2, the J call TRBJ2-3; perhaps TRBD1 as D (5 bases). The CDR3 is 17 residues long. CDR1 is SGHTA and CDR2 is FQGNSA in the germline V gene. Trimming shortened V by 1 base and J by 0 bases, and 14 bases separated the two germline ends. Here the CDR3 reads CASSLVARATSTDTQYF. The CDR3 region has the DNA TGTGCCAGCAGCTTAGTGGCCAGGGCGACTAGCACAGATACGCAGTATTTT.

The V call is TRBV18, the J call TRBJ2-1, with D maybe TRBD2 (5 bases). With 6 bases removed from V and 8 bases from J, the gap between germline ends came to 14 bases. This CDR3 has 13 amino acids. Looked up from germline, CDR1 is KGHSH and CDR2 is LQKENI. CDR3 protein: CASSDGSDYEQFF. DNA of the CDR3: TGTGCCAGCTCCGACGGTTCGGACTATGAGCAGTTCTTC.

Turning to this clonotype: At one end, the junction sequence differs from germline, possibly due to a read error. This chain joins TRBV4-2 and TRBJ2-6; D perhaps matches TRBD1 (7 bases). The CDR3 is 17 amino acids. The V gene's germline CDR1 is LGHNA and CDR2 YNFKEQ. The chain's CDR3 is CASSQAGQSSGANALTF. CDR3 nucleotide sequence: TGTGCCAGCAGCCAGGCGGGACAGTCCTCTGGGGCCAACGCCCTGACTTTC.

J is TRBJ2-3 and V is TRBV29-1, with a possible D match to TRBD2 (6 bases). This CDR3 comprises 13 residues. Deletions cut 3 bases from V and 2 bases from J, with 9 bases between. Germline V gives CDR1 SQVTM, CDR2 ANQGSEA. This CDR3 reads CSVEEGPTDTQYF. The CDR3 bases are TGCAGCGTTGAGGAGGGTCCCACAGATACGCAGTATTTT.

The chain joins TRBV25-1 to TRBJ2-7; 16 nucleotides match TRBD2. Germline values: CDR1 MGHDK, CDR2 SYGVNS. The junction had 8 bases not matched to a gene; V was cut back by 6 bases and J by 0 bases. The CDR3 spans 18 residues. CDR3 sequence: CASRGLAGGPGSSYEQYF. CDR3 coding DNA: TGTGCCAGCAGGGGACTAGCGGGGGGGCCAGGAAGCTCCTACGAGCAGTACTTC.

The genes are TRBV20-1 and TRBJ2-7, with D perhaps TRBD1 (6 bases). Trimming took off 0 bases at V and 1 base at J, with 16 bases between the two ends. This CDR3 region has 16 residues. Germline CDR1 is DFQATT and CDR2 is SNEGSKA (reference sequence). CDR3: CSARDRLGAPSYEQYF. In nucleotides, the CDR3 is TGCAGTGCTAGAGATCGTTTGGGGGCCCCTTCCTACGAGCAGTACTTC.

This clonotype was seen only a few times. The DNA of the CDR3 is TGTGCCAGCACCTGGGGGTGGACTGAAGCTTTCTTT. Translated, it gives CASTWGWTEAFF. The V gene is TRBV12-3 or TRBV12-4, the J gene TRBJ1-1; a possible D gene is TRBD1 (5 bases). Between the trimmed V and J ends, which lost 7 bases and 5 bases, there was a span of 11 bases. This CDR3 has 12 residues.

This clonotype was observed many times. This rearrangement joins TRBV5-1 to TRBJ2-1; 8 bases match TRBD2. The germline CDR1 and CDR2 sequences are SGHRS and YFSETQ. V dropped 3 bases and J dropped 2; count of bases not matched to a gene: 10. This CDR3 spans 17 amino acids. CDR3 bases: TGCGCCAGCAGCTGGGCACCGGGACTAGGCCCCTACAATGAGCAGTTCTTC. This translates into CASSWAPGLGPYNEQFF.

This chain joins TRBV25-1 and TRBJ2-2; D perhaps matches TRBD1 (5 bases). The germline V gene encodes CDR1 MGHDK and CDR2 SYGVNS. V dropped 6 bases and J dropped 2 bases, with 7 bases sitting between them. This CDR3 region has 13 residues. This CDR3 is CASRDTNTGELFF. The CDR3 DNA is TGTGCCAGCAGGGACACAAACACCGGGGAGCTGTTTTTT.

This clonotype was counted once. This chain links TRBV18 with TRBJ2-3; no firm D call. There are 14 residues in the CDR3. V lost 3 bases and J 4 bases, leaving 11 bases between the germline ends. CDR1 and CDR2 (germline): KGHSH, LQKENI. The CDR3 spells CASSPVPDADTQYF. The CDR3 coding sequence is TGTGCCAGCTCACCGGTTCCAGACGCAGATACGCAGTATTTT.

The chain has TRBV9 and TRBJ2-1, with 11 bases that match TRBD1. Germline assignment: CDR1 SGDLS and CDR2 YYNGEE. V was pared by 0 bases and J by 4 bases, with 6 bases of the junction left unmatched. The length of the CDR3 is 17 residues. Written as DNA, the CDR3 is TGTGCCAGCAGCGTAGGAGGGGGGGACAGGGGGTACAATGAGCAGTTCTTC. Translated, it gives CASSVGGGDRGYNEQFF.

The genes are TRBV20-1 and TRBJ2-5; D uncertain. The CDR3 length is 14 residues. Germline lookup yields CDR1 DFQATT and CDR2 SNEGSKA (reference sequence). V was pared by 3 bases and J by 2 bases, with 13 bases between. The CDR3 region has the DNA TGCAGTGCTAGCAATTGGCGACTTCAAGAGACCCAGTACTTC. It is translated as CSASNWRLQETQYF.

CDR3 nucleotide sequence: TGTGCCAGCAGCCCTTACGGAGGGGTTGGGTACAATGAGCAGTACTTC. It encodes CASSPYGGVGYNEQYF. The J gene is TRBJ2-7, the V gene TRBV7-2; maybe TRBD2 (6 bases). Trimming removed 5 bases at V and 7 bases at J, with 24 bases between. Germline V gene lookup returns CDR1 SGHTA and CDR2 FQGNSA. The CDR3 length is 16 residues.

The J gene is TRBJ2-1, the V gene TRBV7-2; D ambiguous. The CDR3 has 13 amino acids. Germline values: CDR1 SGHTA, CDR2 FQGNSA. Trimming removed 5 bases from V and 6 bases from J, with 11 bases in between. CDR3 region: CASSTYPANEQFF. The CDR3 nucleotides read TGTGCCAGCAGCACCTACCCGGCCAATGAGCAGTTCTTC.

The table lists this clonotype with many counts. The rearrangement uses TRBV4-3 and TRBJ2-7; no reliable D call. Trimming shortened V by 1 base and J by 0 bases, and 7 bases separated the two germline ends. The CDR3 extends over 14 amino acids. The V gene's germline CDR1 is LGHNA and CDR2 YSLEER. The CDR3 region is CASSQGRSSYEQYF. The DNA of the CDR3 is TGCGCCAGCAGCCAAGGACGGAGCTCCTACGAGCAGTACTTC.

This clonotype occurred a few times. CDR3 sequence: CAISEIRSSGQETQYF. As DNA, the CDR3 is TGTGCCATCAGTGAGATTAGGTCTAGCGGACAAGAGACCCAGTACTTC. V usage is TRBV10-3 and J usage is TRBJ2-5; 7 bases fit TRBD2. The CDR3 runs 16 residues. Trimming cost V 2 bases and J 2 bases; bases outside gene matches: 8. Germline loops: CDR1 ENHRY, CDR2 SYGVKD.

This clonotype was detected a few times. The CDR3 bases are TGTGCCATCCTCTTGGAGGCAGGACTAAACACTGAAGCTTTCTTT. This sequence encodes CAILLEAGLNTEAFF. The gene calls are TRBV7-9 and TRBJ1-1, with D unresolved. Germline assignment: CDR1 SEHNR and CDR2 FQNEAQ (reference sequence). The CDR3 loop spans 15 amino acids. The ends were cut back, 10 bases at V and 2 bases at J, with 20 bases in the middle.

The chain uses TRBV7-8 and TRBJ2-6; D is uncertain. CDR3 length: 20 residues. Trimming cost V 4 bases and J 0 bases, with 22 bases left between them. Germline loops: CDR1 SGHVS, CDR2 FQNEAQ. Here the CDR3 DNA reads TGTGCCAGCAGCTCCCGTACGATGGCCCAAACCTTCTCTGGGGCCAACGTCCTGACTTTC. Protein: CASSSRTMAQTFSGANVLTF.

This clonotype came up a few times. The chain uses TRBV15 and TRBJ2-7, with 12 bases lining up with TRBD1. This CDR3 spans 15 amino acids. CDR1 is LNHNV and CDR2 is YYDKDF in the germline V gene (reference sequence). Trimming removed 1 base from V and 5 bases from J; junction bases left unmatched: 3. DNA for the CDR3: TGTGCCACCAGCAGAGGTGGGACAGGGGGCAACGAGCAGTACTTC. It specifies CATSRGGTGGNEQYF.

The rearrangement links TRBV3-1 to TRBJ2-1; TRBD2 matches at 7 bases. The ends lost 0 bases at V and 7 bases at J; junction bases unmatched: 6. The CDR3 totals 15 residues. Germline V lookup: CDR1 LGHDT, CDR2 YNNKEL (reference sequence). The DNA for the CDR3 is TGTGCCAGCAGCCAAGATCTACTAGCGAGGAATGAGCAGTTCTTC. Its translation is CASSQDLLARNEQFF.

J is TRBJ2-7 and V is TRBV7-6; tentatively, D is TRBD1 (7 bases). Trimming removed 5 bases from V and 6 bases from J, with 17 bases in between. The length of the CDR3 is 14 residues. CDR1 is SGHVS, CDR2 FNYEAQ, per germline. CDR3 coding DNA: TGTGCCAGCAGCCCGTCAGGGGGAGGTGGCGAGCAGTACTTC. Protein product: CASSPSGGGGEQYF.

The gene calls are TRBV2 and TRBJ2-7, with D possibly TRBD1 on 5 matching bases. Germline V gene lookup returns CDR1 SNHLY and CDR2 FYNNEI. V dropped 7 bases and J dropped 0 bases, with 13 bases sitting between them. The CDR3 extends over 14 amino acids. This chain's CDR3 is CASKLAGNSYEQYF. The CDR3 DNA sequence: TGTGCCAGCAAGCTGGCAGGGAACTCCTACGAGCAGTACTTC.

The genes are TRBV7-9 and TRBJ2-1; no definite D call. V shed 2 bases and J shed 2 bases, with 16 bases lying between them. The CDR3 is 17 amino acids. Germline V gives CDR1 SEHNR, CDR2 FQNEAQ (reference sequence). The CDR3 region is CASSLYSNRGTYNEQFF. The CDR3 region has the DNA TGTGCCAGCAGCTTATACAGTAACCGCGGTACCTACAATGAGCAGTTCTTC. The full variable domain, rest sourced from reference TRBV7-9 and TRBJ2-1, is DTGVSQNPRHKITKRGQNVTFRCDPISEHNRLYWYRQTLGQGPEFLTYFQNEAQLEKSRLLSDRFSAERPKGSFSTLEIQRTEQGDSAMYLCASSLYSNRGTYNEQFFGPGTRLTVL.

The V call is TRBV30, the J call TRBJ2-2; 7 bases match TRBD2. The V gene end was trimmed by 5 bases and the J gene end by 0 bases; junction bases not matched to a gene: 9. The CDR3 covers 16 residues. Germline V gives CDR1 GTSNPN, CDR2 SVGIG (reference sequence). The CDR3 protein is CAWHASGVANTGELFF. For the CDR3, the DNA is TGTGCCTGGCATGCGAGCGGGGTCGCGAACACCGGGGAGCTGTTTTTT. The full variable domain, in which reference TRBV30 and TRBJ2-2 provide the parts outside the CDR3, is SQTIHQWPATLVQPVGSPLSLECTVEGTSNPNLYWYRQAAGRGLQLLFYSVGIGQISSEVPQNLSASRPQDRQFILSSKKLLLSDSGFYLCAWHASGVANTGELFFGEGSRLTVL.

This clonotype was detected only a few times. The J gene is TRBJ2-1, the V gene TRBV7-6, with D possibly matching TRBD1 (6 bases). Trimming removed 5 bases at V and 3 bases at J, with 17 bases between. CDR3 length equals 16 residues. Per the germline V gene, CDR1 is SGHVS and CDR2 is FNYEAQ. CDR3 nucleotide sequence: TGTGCCAGCAGCGAACCCAGGACAGTTAACTACAATGAGCAGTTCTTC. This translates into CASSEPRTVNYNEQFF.

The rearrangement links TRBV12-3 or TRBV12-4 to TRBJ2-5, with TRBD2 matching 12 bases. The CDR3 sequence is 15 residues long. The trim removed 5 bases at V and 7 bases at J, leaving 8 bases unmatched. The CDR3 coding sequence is TGTGCCAGCAGTGCGGGACTAGCGGGTTTCGTGACCCAGTACTTC. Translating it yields CASSAGLAGFVTQYF.

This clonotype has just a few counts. CDR3 amino acids: CAINQGGQETQYF. CDR3 coding DNA: TGTGCCATCAACCAGGGAGGTCAAGAGACCCAGTACTTC. The J gene is TRBJ2-5, the V gene TRBV10-3; D perhaps matches TRBD2 (6 bases). This CDR3 is 13 amino acids long. Germline CDR1 ENHRY, CDR2 SYGVKD. V was cut by 7 bases and J by 2 bases, with 11 bases left in between.

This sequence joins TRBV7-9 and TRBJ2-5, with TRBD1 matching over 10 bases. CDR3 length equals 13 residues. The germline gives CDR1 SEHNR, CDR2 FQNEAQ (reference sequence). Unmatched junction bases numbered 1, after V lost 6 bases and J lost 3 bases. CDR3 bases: TGTGCCAGCAGGGACAGGGGGAAAGAGACCCAGTACTTC. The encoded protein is CASRDRGKETQYF.